Listed here is a single TCR beta chain. This sample was taken from a study of blood T cells in healthy people across ages. Aged about 6 to 95, donors were systemically healthy Caucasians from Russia. Combining a sample-barcoded 5' primer with a J-beta primer mix, a second PCR ran for 7 to 11 cycles. TCRdb called the 5' RACE reads again in MiXCR, with one record for every CDR3 protein. This sample has 1.5 million to 2 million distinct CDR3 sequences, with 30% to 40% found just once. CDR1 SSHAT and CDR2 FNYEAQ come from the germline V gene (reference sequence). V shed 0 bases and J 13 bases; nucleotides not matched to a gene: 9. This CDR3 contains 14 residues.

The chain recombines TRBV7-7 with TRBJ2-1; 7 bases are a match to TRBD1. The sequencing sample was made of blood. The sequence was obtained from a human donor in good health. CDR3 sequence reads: CASSLARTGGEQFF. In DNA, the CDR3 is TGTGCCAGCAGCTTAGCTCGGACAGGTGGGGAACAGTTCTTC.